Below, 12 T cell receptor beta chains from the same sample are listed, as sequenced in a study of cytomegalovirus exposure and HLA in healthy donors. Both 60 Vbeta primers and 13 Jbeta primers went into the PCR. The method was immunoSEQ multiplex PCR; TCRdb's version includes in-frame clones alone and lacks a portion of them. The data contain approximately 60,000 clones, about 82% of them singletons. Sequencing used PBMCs. The receptors were sampled from a man aged 25-40 years in good health and CMV-seronegative.

The chain carries TRBV2 and TRBJ2-1; TRBD2 matches 8 bases. V lost 4 bases, J lost 1 base, and 3 bases stayed unmatched. This CDR3 spans 15 amino acids. Germline CDR1 and CDR2: SNHLY and FYNNEI. The CDR3, as DNA: TGTGCCAGCAGTGGGGGCGGGGGGTCCTACAATGAGCAGTTCTTC. It encodes CASSGGGGSYNEQFF.

J is TRBJ2-2 and V is TRBV6-5, with 10 bases that match TRBD1. V lost 6 bases and J lost 7; bases outside the gene matches: 2. The CDR3 covers 13 residues. CDR1 is MNHEY, CDR2 SVGAGI, per germline. The CDR3 loop is CASRDRGLGELFF. DNA of the CDR3: TGTGCCAGCAGAGACAGGGGGCTCGGGGAGCTGTTTTTT.

The CDR3 sequence: CARAGGLYTGELFF. The CDR3 DNA sequence: TGCGCCCGTGCGGGAGGACTATACACCGGGGAGCTGTTTTTT. This chain connects TRBV10-2 to TRBJ2-2; 8 positions match TRBD2. Germline V gene lookup returns CDR1 WSHSY and CDR2 SAAADI. V shed 11 bases and J 3 bases; nucleotides not matched to a gene: 8. CDR3 length equals 14 residues.

J is TRBJ1-4 and V is TRBV5-4; unclear D gene. The CDR3 spans 12 residues. Germline loops: CDR1 SGHNT, CDR2 YYREEE (reference sequence). The V end was cut by 2 bases, the J end by 8 bases, with 7 bases between. The CDR3 spells CASSFPGEKLFF. CDR3 nucleotide sequence: TGTGCCAGCAGCTTCCCGGGGGAAAAACTGTTTTTT.

V and J are TRBV6-5 and TRBJ2-1, with D maybe TRBD1 (5 bases). V was pared by 2 bases and J by 3 bases, with 14 bases between. The V gene's germline CDR1 is MNHEY and CDR2 SVGAGI. The CDR3 totals 16 residues. Here the CDR3 reads CASSYLGGQGYNEQFF. Here the CDR3 DNA reads TGTGCCAGCAGTTACCTGGGTGGGCAGGGCTACAATGAGCAGTTCTTC.

The gene calls are TRBV7-6 and TRBJ2-1, with 8 bases identical to TRBD1. Germline CDR1 SGHVS, CDR2 FNYEAQ. With V trimmed by 0 bases and J by 9 bases, 13 bases remained unmatched. The length of the CDR3 is 17 residues. CDR3 DNA: TGTGCCAGCAGCTTAGCGCTTGGGCCAGGGGGCTTTAGTGAGCAGTTCTTC. It translates to CASSLALGPGGFSEQFF.

The sample holds one count of this clone. The CDR3 nucleotides are TGCGCCAGCAGCTGGGACAGGGGTGGCTACACCTTC. Protein sequence: CASSWDRGGYTF. V gene TRBV5-1 combines with J gene TRBJ1-2, with 10 bases matching TRBD1. Germline V lookup: CDR1 SGHRS, CDR2 YFSETQ. V gave up 3 bases and J gave up 7 bases; unmatched junction bases: 0. The CDR3 consists of 12 residues.

This sequence joins TRBV5-8 and TRBJ2-7; D might be TRBD1 (5 bases). Germline V gives CDR1 SGHTS, CDR2 YDEGEE. V was shortened by 2 bases and J by 1 base, with 13 bases between the two germline ends. The CDR3 runs 15 residues. The CDR3 protein is CASSLGVPRSYEQYF. The CDR3 coding sequence is TGTGCCAGCAGCTTAGGGGTCCCAAGGTCCTACGAGCAGTACTTC. Together with reference TRBV5-8 and TRBJ2-7, the CDR3 gives the full variable domain: EAGVTQSPTHLIKTRGQQATLRCSPISGHTSVYWYQQALGLGLQFLLWYDEGEERNRGNFPPRFSGRQFPNYSSELNVNALELEDSALYLCASSLGVPRSYEQYFGPGTRLTVT.

The rearrangement joins TRBV12-5 to TRBJ1-1; D is possibly TRBD1 (5 bases). This CDR3 region has 14 residues. Per the germline V gene, CDR1 is LGHNT and CDR2 is FRNRAP. V lost 6 bases to trimming and J lost 3 bases, with 14 bases between them. The CDR3 DNA is TGTGCTAGTGGCCTAAACAGGTTACACACTGAAGCTTTCTTT. Protein: CASGLNRLHTEAFF.

The chain uses TRBV11-2 and TRBJ2-1, with 8 bases aligning to TRBD2. V lost 1 base to trimming and J lost 3 bases; unmatched junction nucleotides: 5. The CDR3 has 16 amino acids. Germline values: CDR1 SGHAT, CDR2 FQNNGV. Here the CDR3 DNA reads TGTGCCAGCAGCTTAGTCGGGAGGGGGGGCTACAATGAGCAGTTCTTC. It encodes CASSLVGRGGYNEQFF. The complete variable domain, with remaining parts taken from reference TRBV11-2 and TRBJ2-1, reads EAGVAQSPRYKIIEKRQSVAFWCNPISGHATLYWYQQILGQGPKLLIQFQNNGVVDDSQLPKDRFSAERLKGVDSTLKIQPAKLEDSAVYLCASSLVGRGGYNEQFFGPGTRLTVL.

The V and J genes are TRBV6-1 and TRBJ2-7; perhaps TRBD1 as D (5 bases). V was shortened by 1 base and J by 4 bases, with 14 bases between the two germline ends. The CDR3 has 15 amino acids. The germline V gene has CDR1 MNHNS and CDR2 SASEGT. The DNA of the CDR3 is TGTGCCAGCAGTGAAGGGGGCCTTGGGGTGTACGAGCAGTACTTC. It encodes CASSEGGLGVYEQYF.

This clone occurred a few times. The rearrangement uses TRBV19 and TRBJ2-1; no clear D gene. This CDR3 is 11 amino acids long. Germline-derived CDR1 and CDR2 are LNHDA and SQIVND (reference sequence). V was pared by 5 bases and J by 9 bases, with 8 bases between. The CDR3 sequence: CASSFLREQFF. The CDR3 nucleotides are TGTGCCAGTAGTTTCTTGCGTGAGCAGTTCTTC.